A selection of T cell receptor beta chains follows, all from one sample in a study of regulatory T cells in long-lasting Graves disease. Each CDR3 protein gets one entry after TCRdb re-called the multiplex PCR reads with MiXCR. The sample records under 500,000 distinct CDR3 sequences, around 20% being singletons. The starting material was peripheral blood mononuclear cells (PBMCs), obtained when the disease was refractory, from a patient treated with antithyroid drugs. Receptors were obtained from a female donor with Graves disease. Both conserved end residues are part of each CDR3. A D gene is named only where the DNA matches it firmly. Size is stated for part of the rows, as once, few or many counts, or as a class when the clone is expanded.

clone_size	v_call	d_call	j_call	cdr3_aa	cdr3_nt
.	TRBV29-1	.	TRBJ2-6	CSVPQGSGANVLTF	TGCAGCGTTCCTCAGGGGTCTGGGGCCAACGTCCTGACTTTC
.	TRBV7-2	.	TRBJ2-2	CASSVGPNTGELFF	TGTGCCAGCAGCGTCGGGCCGAACACCGGGGAGCTGTTTTTT
.	TRBV7-8	.	TRBJ2-7	CASSLSQSVGQYF	TGTGCCAGCAGTCTTTCCCAGAGTGTCGGGCAGTACTTC
many	TRBV15	.	TRBJ1-1	CATSRDGGEVGTWNTEAFF	TGTGCCACCAGCAGAGATGGGGGAGAGGTGGGGACTTGGAACACTGAAGCTTTCTTT
many	TRBV20-1	.	TRBJ2-7	CSAYEGRSYEQYF	TGCAGTGCCTATGAGGGCAGATCCTACGAGCAGTACTTC
.	TRBV27	TRBD2	TRBJ2-3	CASSSPGGTNRRTDTQYF	TGTGCCAGCAGTTCCCCGGGGGGGACTAACCGGAGGACAGATACGCAGTATTTT
.	TRBV5-1	.	TRBJ2-7	CASREGPELYEQYF	TGCGCCAGCAGAGAGGGGCCTGAGCTCTACGAGCAGTACTTC
.	TRBV2	.	TRBJ1-5	CASSELWSQPQHF	TGTGCCAGCAGTGAATTGTGGAGCCAGCCCCAGCATTTT
.	TRBV7-8	.	TRBJ1-1	CASSTSGGNTEAFF	TGTGCCAGCAGCACAAGTGGGGGGAACACTGAAGCTTTCTTT
few	TRBV27	.	TRBJ1-1	CASSPQRTADTEAFF	TGTGCCAGCAGCCCCCAGCGGACAGCCGACACTGAAGCTTTCTTT
.	TRBV7-2	.	TRBJ2-3	CASSLDRGGPRTDTQYF	TGTGCCAGCAGCTTAGATAGAGGAGGCCCAAGGACAGATACGCAGTATTTT
many	TRBV7-2	.	TRBJ2-4	CASSLDVGTIQYF	TGTGCCAGCAGCTTAGATGTGGGAACCATTCAGTACTTC
few	TRBV6-2/TRBV6-3	.	TRBJ1-6	CASSYSTVSPLHF	TGTGCCAGCAGTTACTCGACCGTTTCACCCCTCCACTTT
.	TRBV5-1	.	TRBJ1-1	CASGWGVGNTEAFF	TGCGCCAGCGGCTGGGGGGTTGGGAACACTGAAGCTTTCTTT